The present T cell receptor (beta chain) was sequenced within a study of spatial heterogeneity in lung cancer. Trimming at V came to 2 bases and at J to 5 bases, leaving 7 bases not matched to a gene. This CDR3 region has 14 residues. Germline V CDR1 and CDR2: SQVTM, ANQGSEA. The presence of a unique molecular identifier marked each TCR cDNA molecule. TCRdb processed the 5' RACE reads anew with MiXCR; each CDR3 protein has one entry. The repertoire holds about 20,000 distinct CDR3 sequences, with about 5.8% as singletons. This clonotype was detected many times. The sample's time point: sample taken at primary tumor resection. Samples were donated by 72 untreated early-stage non-small cell lung cancer patients. Unsorted whole RNA of tumor, nontumor lung or frozen PBMC was sequenced.

The sequenced sample was PBMCs, obtained at surgery. The V call is TRBV29-1, the J call TRBJ2-3, with 7 bases fitting TRBD2. This receptor was taken from a male donor with early-stage non-small cell lung cancer. The chain's CDR3 is CSVERAAGVDTQYF. CDR3 sequence (DNA): TGCAGCGTTGAAAGGGCGGCGGGGGTAGATACGCAGTATTTT.